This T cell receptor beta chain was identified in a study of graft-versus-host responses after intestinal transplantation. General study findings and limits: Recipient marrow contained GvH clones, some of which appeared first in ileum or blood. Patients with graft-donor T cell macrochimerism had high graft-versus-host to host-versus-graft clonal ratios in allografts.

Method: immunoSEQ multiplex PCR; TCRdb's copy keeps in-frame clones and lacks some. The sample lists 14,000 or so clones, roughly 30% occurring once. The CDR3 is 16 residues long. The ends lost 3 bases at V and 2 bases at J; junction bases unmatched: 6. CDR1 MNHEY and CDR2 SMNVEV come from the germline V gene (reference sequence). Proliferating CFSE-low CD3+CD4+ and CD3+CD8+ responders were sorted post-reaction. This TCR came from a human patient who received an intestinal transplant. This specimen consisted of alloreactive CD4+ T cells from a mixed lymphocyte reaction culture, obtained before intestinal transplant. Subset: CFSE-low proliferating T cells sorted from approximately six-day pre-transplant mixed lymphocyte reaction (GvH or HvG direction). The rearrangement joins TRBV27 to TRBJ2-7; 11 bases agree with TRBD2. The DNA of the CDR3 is TGTGCCAGCAGTTTCCTTGGGACTAGCGGAACCTACGAGCAGTACTTC. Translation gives CASSFLGTSGTYEQYF.